Below, 21 T cell receptor beta chains from the same sample are listed, as sequenced in a study of cytomegalovirus exposure and HLA in healthy donors. Researchers ran the PCR with 60 Vbeta and 13 Jbeta primers. Measured with immunoSEQ multiplex PCR; TCRdb has only the in-frame clones, and not every one. The sample has 75,000 to 90,000 clones, 60% to 75% seen once. Input material: PBMCs. The receptors come from a woman aged 40 to 50 in good health and CMV-seropositive.

The chain is built from TRBV5-1 and TRBJ1-2; 8 bases are a match to TRBD1. Per the germline V gene, CDR1 is SGHRS and CDR2 is YFSETQ. Unmatched junction bases numbered 4, after V lost 4 bases and J lost 2 bases. The CDR3 sequence is 14 residues long. The CDR3 DNA reads as TGCGCCAGCAGCCCGGGACAGGAAAACTATGGCTACACCTTC. It is translated as CASSPGQENYGYTF.

The chain combines TRBV5-5 with TRBJ1-2; the D gene is possibly TRBD1 (5 bases). The CDR3 consists of 13 residues. Germline CDR1 reads SGHKS; CDR2 reads YYEKEE (reference sequence). V was cut by 0 bases and J by 8 bases, with 11 bases left in between. In DNA, the CDR3 is TGTGCCAGCAGCTTGGACAGGTCCGGGGGCTACACCTTC. Amino acid sequence: CASSLDRSGGYTF.

This clone was found a few times. The V and J genes are TRBV18 and TRBJ1-5, with TRBD1 matching over 10 bases. The CDR3 has 15 amino acids. CDR1 is KGHSH and CDR2 is LQKENI in the germline V gene. The V and J ends lost 1 base and 4 bases, in that order; junction bases with no gene match: 1. The CDR3 region is CASSPQGQGNQPQHF. The CDR3 DNA is TGTGCCAGCTCACCACAGGGACAGGGGAATCAGCCCCAGCATTTT. The whole variable domain, remainder taken from reference TRBV18 and TRBJ1-5, is NAGVMQNPRHLVRRRGQEARLRCSPMKGHSHVYWYRQLPEEGLKFMVYLQKENIIDESGMPKERFSAEFPKEGPSILRIQQVVRGDSAAYFCASSPQGQGNQPQHFGDGTRLSIL.

This clone was recorded only once. The chain joins TRBV7-8 to TRBJ1-2; 8 nucleotides align to TRBD1. CDR1 and CDR2 from the germline V gene are SGHVS and FQNEAQ. The CDR3 loop spans 14 amino acids. V shed 5 bases, J shed 3 bases, and the junction held 5 bases outside the gene matches. The CDR3 sequence is CASSEQGAYYGYTF. The CDR3 coding sequence is TGTGCCAGCAGCGAGCAGGGGGCCTACTATGGCTACACCTTC.

The CDR3 bases are TGTGCCAGCGGACTAGCGGGTTACGAGCAGTACTTC. This encodes CASGLAGYEQYF. The chain carries TRBV6-6 and TRBJ2-7; 11 bases agree with TRBD2. Losses at the gene ends were 8 bases for V and 4 bases for J; bases not matched to a gene: 1. The CDR3 loop spans 12 amino acids. Germline V gene data show CDR1 as MNHNY and CDR2 as SVGAGI (reference sequence).

The chain recombines TRBV28 with TRBJ2-5; 8 positions match TRBD1. This CDR3 spans 14 amino acids. J lost 4 bases, V lost 4 bases, and 5 bases had no gene match. Germline V gene sequence: CDR1 MDHEN, CDR2 SYDVKM. The CDR3 spells CASSSGQVGETQYF. CDR3 coding DNA: TGTGCCAGCAGTTCGGGACAGGTGGGAGAGACCCAGTACTTC. Looking up the rest from reference TRBV28 and TRBJ2-5 gives the full variable domain: DVKVTQSSRYLVKRTGEKVFLECVQDMDHENMFWYRQDPGLGLRLIYFSYDVKMKEKGDIPEGYSVSREKKERFSLILESASTNQTSMYLCASSSGQVGETQYFGPGTRLLVL.

This clone has a handful of counts. The chain uses TRBV5-1 and TRBJ1-1; 7 bases match TRBD1. The J segment lost 1 base and the V segment lost 6 bases, leaving 12 bases of the junction unmatched. CDR1 and CDR2 (germline): SGHRS, YFSETQ. The CDR3 runs 16 residues. CDR3 residues: CASKFLAGGSNTEAFF. CDR3 in DNA: TGCGCCAGCAAGTTCCTGGCAGGGGGGTCGAACACTGAAGCTTTCTTT.

The rearrangement links TRBV4-1 to TRBJ1-3, with D perhaps TRBD1 (5 bases). CDR3 length: 16 amino acids. Germline-derived CDR1 and CDR2 are MGHRA and YSYEKL. The V gene lost 3 bases and the J gene lost 0 bases, with 12 bases spanning the gap. CDR3: CASSQGGPSSGNTIYF. In DNA, the CDR3 is TGCGCCAGCAGCCAGGGGGGACCGAGCTCTGGAAACACCATATATTTT.

The CDR3 sequence is CATSLPYWDRGPLGYNEQFF. CDR3 DNA: TGTGCCACCAGCCTCCCGTATTGGGACAGGGGGCCCTTAGGGTACAATGAGCAGTTCTTC. V gene TRBV15 combines with J gene TRBJ2-1; 12 nucleotides match TRBD1. Per germline, CDR1 LNHNV and CDR2 YYDKDF (reference sequence). V shed 5 bases and J 4 bases; nucleotides not matched to a gene: 18. The CDR3 runs 20 residues.

The chain has TRBV15 and TRBJ2-7, with 7 bases that match TRBD1. The length of the CDR3 is 19 residues. J was trimmed by 4 bases and V by 0 bases; bases with no gene match: 18. Germline CDR1 LNHNV, CDR2 YYDKDF (reference sequence). The CDR3 sequence is CATSRDVGQLIPNFYEQYF. CDR3 coding DNA: TGTGCCACCAGCAGAGATGTGGGACAGCTAATCCCAAACTTTTACGAGCAGTACTTC. The full variable domain, rest sourced from reference TRBV15 and TRBJ2-7, is DAMVIQNPRYQVTQFGKPVTLSCSQTLNHNVMYWYQQKSSQAPKLLFHYYDKDFNNEADTPDNFQSRRPNTSFCFLDIRSPGLGDTAMYLCATSRDVGQLIPNFYEQYFGPGTRLTVT.

Worth noting for this clone: One junction end disagrees with the germline gene, perhaps due to a read error. The rearrangement joins TRBV6-1 to TRBJ2-1; D not certain. Germline V CDR1 and CDR2: MNHNS, SASEGT. The CDR3 covers 11 residues. The CDR3 spells CASSEVNEQFF. The CDR3 DNA is TGTGCCAGCAGCGAAGTAAATGAGCAGTTCTTC.

Ten or more counts support this clone. Distinct nucleotide sequences in the sample also encode this CDR3. The V and J genes are TRBV10-3 and TRBJ2-7, with D perhaps TRBD1 (5 bases). Trimming removed 2 bases at V and 3 bases at J, with 11 bases between. The CDR3 has 14 amino acids. CDR1 is ENHRY and CDR2 is SYGVKD in the germline V gene. CDR3 sequence: CAISEGTGFYEQYF. The CDR3, as DNA: TGTGCCATCAGTGAGGGAACAGGCTTCTACGAGCAGTACTTC.

The chain joins TRBV6-1 to TRBJ1-4; 11 bases are shared with TRBD1. This CDR3 region has 15 residues. In germline, CDR1 is MNHNS, CDR2 SASEGT. J lost 8 bases, V lost 6 bases, and 8 bases had no gene match. CDR3: CASSRDRGAGEKLFF. In nucleotides, the CDR3 is TGTGCCAGCAGCCGGGACAGGGGGGCCGGGGAAAAACTGTTTTTT.

The chain carries TRBV7-6 and TRBJ1-4; D gene ambiguous. The germline gives CDR1 SGHVS, CDR2 FNYEAQ. V lost 1 base to trimming and J lost 8 bases, with 11 bases between them. The CDR3 runs to 14 residues. DNA of the CDR3: TGTGCCAGCAGCTTAGAACACAGTACCGAAAAACTGTTTTTT. Its protein is CASSLEHSTEKLFF.

J is TRBJ1-1 and V is TRBV15; 7 bases line up with TRBD1. V shed 8 bases, J shed 3 bases, and the junction held 3 bases outside the gene matches. CDR3 size: 12 residues. The germline gives CDR1 LNHNV, CDR2 YYDKDF (reference sequence). CDR3 sequence reads: CATQGVHTEAFF. CDR3 sequence (DNA): TGTGCCACCCAGGGGGTTCACACTGAAGCTTTCTTT.

The chain links TRBV5-1 to TRBJ1-4; D might be TRBD1 (6 bases). Trimming removed 4 bases at V and 6 bases at J, with 13 bases between. The length of the CDR3 is 14 residues. Germline loops: CDR1 SGHRS, CDR2 YFSETQ. CDR3 region: CASSTQGYDEKLFF. CDR3 bases: TGCGCCAGCAGCACACAGGGTTACGATGAAAAACTGTTTTTT.

This clone turned up a few times. The gene calls are TRBV9 and TRBJ2-7; possibly TRBD2 for D (5 bases). Trimming removed 0 bases at V and 5 bases at J, with 9 bases between. Germline CDR1 reads SGDLS; CDR2 reads YYNGEE. The CDR3 sequence is 13 residues long. The DNA of the CDR3 is TGTGCCAGCAGCGTAGGGACTGGCAACGAGCAGTACTTC. Its protein product is CASSVGTGNEQYF.

The chain recombines TRBV28 with TRBJ2-5; a possible D gene is TRBD2 (6 bases). V gave up 5 bases and J gave up 5 bases, with 15 bases separating them. In germline, CDR1 is MDHEN, CDR2 SYDVKM. The CDR3 is made up of 14 amino acids. The CDR3 spells CASSPVGGRETQYF. The CDR3 DNA reads TGTGCCAGCAGTCCCGTCGGGGGTAGGGAGACCCAGTACTTC.

The chain uses TRBV6-6 and TRBJ1-2, with TRBD1 matching 9 bases. Germline V gene lookup returns CDR1 MNHNY and CDR2 SVGAGI (reference sequence). V was clipped by 6 bases and J by 2 bases; unmatched bases: 10. The CDR3 has 16 residues. The chain's CDR3 is CASSGIWDRVNYGYTF. CDR3 DNA: TGTGCCAGCAGCGGAATCTGGGACAGGGTCAACTATGGCTACACCTTC.

The chain is built from TRBV5-6 and TRBJ2-2; D unresolved. V lost 6 bases and J lost 7, with 10 bases in between. CDR3 length: 12 amino acids. Germline CDR1 and CDR2: SGHDT and YYEEEE. In nucleotides, the CDR3 is TGTGCCAGCACTAACCCGGGCGGGGAGCTGTTTTTT. It encodes CASTNPGGELFF.

This clone is classed as medium-sized. The chain has TRBV5-1 and TRBJ2-1, with D possibly being TRBD2 (6 bases). V dropped 4 bases and J dropped 8 bases, with 16 bases sitting between them. The CDR3 runs to 14 residues. From germline, CDR1 is SGHRS and CDR2 YFSETQ. DNA of the CDR3: TGCGCCAGCAGCGACTCCGGACTAATTGATGAGCAGTTCTTC. Encoded protein: CASSDSGLIDEQFF. Combining the CDR3 with reference TRBV5-1 and TRBJ2-1 gives the whole variable domain KAGVTQTPRYLIKTRGQQVTLSCSPISGHRSVSWYQQTPGQGLQFLFEYFSETQRNKGNFPGRFSGRQFSNSRSEMNVSTLELGDSALYLCASSDSGLIDEQFFGPGTRLTVL.